This T cell receptor (beta chain) was found in a study of regulatory T cells in long-lasting Graves disease. This clonotype was seen once. Time point indicated: newly diagnosed GD, antithyroid drugs for less than 3 months. Isolated PBMC RNA provided the starting material for the TCR library. The CDR3 is made up of 15 amino acids. V trimming: 10 bases; J trimming: 3 bases; junction bases outside the gene matches: 15. Germline CDR1 reads MNHEY; CDR2 reads SVGAGI. According to the study, TCR beta libraries were built with iRepertoire HTBI primers and CDR3-region Arm-PCR. TCRdb reprocessed the multiplex PCR reads via MiXCR and lists one record per CDR3 protein. Found here are roughly 360,000 distinct CDR3 sequences, 10% to 15% of them singletons; the top ten hold approximately 17%. These sequences were also reported in another study, on T cells in Graves' hyperthyroidism and ophthalmopathy. Per that study: Diagnoses used clinical symptoms, serum thyroxine and TRAb, thyroid ultrasound and orbital computed tomography.

This sample comprised peripheral blood mononuclear cells (PBMCs), obtained at new diagnosis, from a patient treated with antithyroid drugs. This receptor was taken from a woman under 30 with Graves disease. V usage is TRBV6-5 and J usage is TRBJ2-7; 7 bases align to TRBD2. CDR3 sequence reads: CATTPWEAGVYEQYF. The CDR3 DNA reads as TGTGCCACCACCCCTTGGGAGGCGGGGGTCTACGAGCAGTACTTC.